This T cell receptor beta chain appears in the sequencing data of a study of OX40 agonist ivuxolimab in advanced cancers. Using immunoSEQ multiplex PCR, the repertoire was profiled, and TCRdb retains in-frame clones only, with some absent. Among under 20,000 clones, 86% were seen once, and the ten largest hold approximately 16%. V gave up 3 bases and J gave up 8 bases, with 9 bases separating them. The CDR3 consists of 12 residues. Germline CDR1 and CDR2: SGDLS and YYNGEE. The rearrangement joins TRBV9 to TRBJ2-1; D remains unclear. Specimen: CD4+ or CD8+ T cells sorted from blood, collected in a trial of the OX40 agonist ivuxolimab. The receptor comes from an adult with an advanced solid tumor such as melanoma, head and neck, liver or kidney cancer. CDR3 sequence: CASSGLGHEQFF. CDR3 sequence (DNA): TGTGCCAGCAGCGGTCTAGGCCATGAGCAGTTCTTC.